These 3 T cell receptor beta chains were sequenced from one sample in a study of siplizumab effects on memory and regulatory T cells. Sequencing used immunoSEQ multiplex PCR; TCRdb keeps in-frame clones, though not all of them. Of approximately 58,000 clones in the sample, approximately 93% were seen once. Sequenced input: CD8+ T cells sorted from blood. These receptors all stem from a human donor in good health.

This chain's CDR3 is CASSIRGVNEQFF. The CDR3 DNA reads as TGTGCCAGTAGTATACGGGGAGTCAATGAGCAGTTCTTC. V usage is TRBV19 and J usage is TRBJ2-1; maybe TRBD2 (5 bases). Germline V gives CDR1 LNHDA, CDR2 SQIVND (reference sequence). Trimming shortened V by 2 bases and J by 6 bases, and 8 bases separated the two germline ends. The CDR3 totals 13 residues.

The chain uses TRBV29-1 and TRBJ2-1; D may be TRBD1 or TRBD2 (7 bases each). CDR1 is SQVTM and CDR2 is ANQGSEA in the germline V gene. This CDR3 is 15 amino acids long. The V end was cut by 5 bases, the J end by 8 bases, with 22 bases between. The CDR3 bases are TGCAGCGTTCAGGGGGAGGGCCTGCGAGCGCATGAGCAGTTCTTC. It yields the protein CSVQGEGLRAHEQFF.

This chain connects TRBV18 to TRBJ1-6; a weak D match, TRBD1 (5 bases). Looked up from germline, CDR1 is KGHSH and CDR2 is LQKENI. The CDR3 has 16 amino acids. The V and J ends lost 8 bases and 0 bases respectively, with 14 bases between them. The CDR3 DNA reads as TGTGCCAGCACAGACCACAGGAACTCCTATAATTCACCCCTCCACTTT. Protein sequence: CASTDHRNSYNSPLHF. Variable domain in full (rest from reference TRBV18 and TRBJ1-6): NAGVMQNPRHLVRRRGQEARLRCSPMKGHSHVYWYRQLPEEGLKFMVYLQKENIIDESGMPKERFSAEFPKEGPSILRIQQVVRGDSAAYFCASTDHRNSYNSPLHFGNGTRLTVT.